Listed below are T cell receptor beta chains from one sample, sequenced in a study of cytomegalovirus exposure and HLA in healthy donors. Here immunoSEQ multiplex PCR was the method, and the copy in TCRdb shows in-frame clones only, minus some. The table has around 150,000 clones, roughly two thirds seen once. What was sequenced was PBMCs. The receptors stem from a human donor in good health. Each CDR3 is given with its conserved first and last residue. The order of the fields is CDR3 DNA, CDR3 protein, clone size, J gene, D gene, V gene. D genes are given only for firm matches. The size entry is marked missing in some rows and otherwise reads once, few, many or a size class.

TGTGCCAGCAGCGAGACGGGACAGGCGAACACCGGGGAGCTGTTTTTT,CASSETGQANTGELFF,few,TRBJ2-2,TRBD1,TRBV6-4
TGTGCCAGCAGTCGGGAACAAGATGAAAAACTGTTTTTT,CASSREQDEKLFF,few,TRBJ1-4,-,TRBV6-1
TGCGCCAGCAAAGTGTTCAGCTCCTACAATGAGCAGTTCTTC,CASKVFSSYNEQFF,-,TRBJ2-1,-,TRBV5-1
TGTGCCAGCAGCTTAGGGCCGGGGGGGTCCTACGAGCAGTACTTC,CASSLGPGGSYEQYF,-,TRBJ2-7,TRBD2,TRBV7-3
TGTGCCAGCAGCTCTGGGGCAGAAAAAGAGACCCAGTACTTC,CASSSGAEKETQYF,-,TRBJ2-5,-,TRBV7-2
TGTGCCAGCAGCCCGGGACTAGCCAAAGAGACCCAGTACTTC,CASSPGLAKETQYF,-,TRBJ2-5,TRBD2,TRBV7-6
TGTGCCAGCAGTTGGACTAGCGGGGGGGCTACGCAGTATTTT,CASSWTSGGATQYF,-,TRBJ2-3,TRBD2,TRBV2
TGTGCCAGCAGTTTATCCCGGGTTGGGGCCAACGTCCTGACTTTC,CASSLSRVGANVLTF,-,TRBJ2-6,-,TRBV27
TGTGCCAGCAGCTTAAGGGGGGGGGATCAGCCCCAGCATTTT,CASSLRGGDQPQHF,-,TRBJ1-5,-,TRBV7-9
TGTGCCAGCAGTGAATTGGGGGCTGGGGAGCTGTTTTTT,CASSELGAGELFF,-,TRBJ2-2,-,TRBV25-1
TGTGCCAGCAGCCCGAGGACTACCCGCGACAATGAGCAGTTCTTC,CASSPRTTRDNEQFF,-,TRBJ2-1,-,TRBV7-9
TGTGCCAGACCTACCGGGTTCCAGCGGGAGGAGACCCAGTACTTC,CARPTGFQREETQYF,few,TRBJ2-5,TRBD2,TRBV19
TGTGCCTGGAGTTTGACGGGAGGATCCGAGCAGTACTTC,CAWSLTGGSEQYF,-,TRBJ2-7,TRBD2,TRBV30
TGTGCCTGGACCCGCAATGAGCAGTTCTTC,CAWTRNEQFF,few,TRBJ2-1,-,TRBV30
TGTGCCATCAGTGAGACTAGGGGCTACACCTTC,CAISETRGYTF,-,TRBJ1-2,-,TRBV10-3
TGCAGCGTTGAGGTAGCGACCGGGGAGCTGTTTTTT,CSVEVATGELFF,-,TRBJ2-2,-,TRBV29-1
TGTGCCAGCAGCTTGAGCAGGGGCCGAGGTTACGAGCAGTACTTC,CASSLSRGRGYEQYF,-,TRBJ2-7,-,TRBV5-5
TGCGCCAGCAGCCCATCGACTAGGCTCGTGTACAATGAGCAGTTCTTC,CASSPSTRLVYNEQFF,-,TRBJ2-1,-,TRBV5-1
TGTGCCAGTAGTAAGTACAGGGGCCCCTACGAGCAGTACTTC,CASSKYRGPYEQYF,-,TRBJ2-7,TRBD1,TRBV19
TGTGCCAGTAGTATGGAGGGAGTCTCTGGCTACACCTTC,CASSMEGVSGYTF,-,TRBJ1-2,-,TRBV19
TGTGCCAGCAGCCAAGTTTGGGGGAGGAGCACAGATACGCAGTATTTT,CASSQVWGRSTDTQYF,-,TRBJ2-3,-,TRBV14
TGTGCCAGCCGCCTATCCGTGCTAGAGACCCAGTACTTC,CASRLSVLETQYF,once,TRBJ2-5,-,TRBV2
TGCGCCAGCAGCCAAGGGGACATGAACACTGAAGCTTTCTTT,CASSQGDMNTEAFF,few,TRBJ1-1,-,TRBV4-1
TGTGCCAGCAGCAACACCAGGACTAGCCCGAACACCGGGGAGCTGTTTTTT,CASSNTRTSPNTGELFF,-,TRBJ2-2,TRBD2,TRBV7-9
TGTGCCAGCAGCTTAGCCCGTCGTTCAGGGGTAGCTAACTATGGCTACACCTTC,CASSLARRSGVANYGYTF,-,TRBJ1-2,-,TRBV7-9